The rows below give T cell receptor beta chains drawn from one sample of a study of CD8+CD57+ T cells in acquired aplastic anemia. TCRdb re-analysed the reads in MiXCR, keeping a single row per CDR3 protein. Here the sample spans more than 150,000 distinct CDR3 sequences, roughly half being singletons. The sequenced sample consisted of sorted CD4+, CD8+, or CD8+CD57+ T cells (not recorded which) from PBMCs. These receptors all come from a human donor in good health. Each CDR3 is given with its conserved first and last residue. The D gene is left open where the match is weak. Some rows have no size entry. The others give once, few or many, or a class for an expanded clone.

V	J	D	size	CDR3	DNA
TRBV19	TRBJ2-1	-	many	CASSPDWSGSRSYNEQFF	TGTGCCAGTAGTCCCGATTGGAGTGGGAGTAGGTCCTACAATGAGCAGTTCTTC
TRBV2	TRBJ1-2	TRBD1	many	CASSRTGSRYGYTF	TGTGCCAGCAGTAGGACAGGATCAAGGTATGGCTACACCTTC
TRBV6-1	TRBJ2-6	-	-	CASNLFTGYGANVLTF	TGTGCCAGCAATCTCTTTACAGGGTATGGGGCCAACGTCCTGACTTTC
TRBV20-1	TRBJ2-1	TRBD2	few	CSAREGLGYNEQFF	TGCAGTGCTAGAGAGGGACTAGGGTACAATGAGCAGTTCTTC
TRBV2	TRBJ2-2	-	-	CASNDATGELFF	TGTGCCAGCAACGACGCCACCGGGGAGCTGTTTTTT
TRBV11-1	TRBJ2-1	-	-	CASNTGSSYNEQFF	TGTGCCAGCAATACAGGGAGCTCCTACAATGAGCAGTTCTTC
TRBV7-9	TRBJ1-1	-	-	CARGLGEASF	TGTGCCCGAGGGCTGGGTGAAGCTTCCTTT
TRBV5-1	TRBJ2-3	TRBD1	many	CASSLAGTGRTDTQYF	TGCGCCAGCAGCTTGGCCGGGACAGGGCGCACAGATACGCAGTATTTT
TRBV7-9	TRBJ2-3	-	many	CASSSGRPDTQYF	TGTGCCAGCAGCTCGGGGAGGCCAGATACGCAGTATTTT
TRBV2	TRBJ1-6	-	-	CASQGPRDNSPLHF	TGTGCCAGCCAGGGGCCAAGAGATAATTCACCCCTCCACTTT
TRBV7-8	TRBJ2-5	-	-	CASSLRLAETQYF	TGTGCCAGCAGCTTGCGGCTAGCGGAGACCCAGTACTTC
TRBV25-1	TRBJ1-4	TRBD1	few	CASTKRQGVGEKLFF	TGTGCCAGCACCAAAAGACAGGGTGTTGGTGAAAAACTGTTTTTT
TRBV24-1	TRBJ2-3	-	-	CATSVTGKTDTQYF	TGTGCCACCAGTGTCACGGGAAAAACAGATACGCAGTATTTT
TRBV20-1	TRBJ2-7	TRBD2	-	CSASNVGSGSGEQYF	TGCAGTGCTAGTAACGTTGGCAGCGGGAGTGGCGAGCAGTACTTC
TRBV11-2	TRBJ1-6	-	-	CASSPLSGDDSPLHF	TGTGCCAGCAGCCCGCTGTCGGGGGACGATTCACCCCTCCACTTT
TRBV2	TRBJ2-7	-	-	CAGSAATYEQYF	TGTGCCGGCAGTGCCGCGACCTACGAGCAGTACTTC
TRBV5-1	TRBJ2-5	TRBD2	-	CASSLTPASGIGETQYF	TGCGCCAGCAGCTTGACCCCCGCTAGCGGGATCGGTGAGACCCAGTACTTC
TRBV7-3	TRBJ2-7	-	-	CASGRDGYEQYF	TGTGCCAGCGGCCGGGACGGTTACGAGCAGTACTTC
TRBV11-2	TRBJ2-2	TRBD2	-	CASSRGLAGGVTGELFF	TGTGCCAGCAGCCGAGGTCTAGCGGGAGGGGTCACCGGGGAGCTGTTTTTT
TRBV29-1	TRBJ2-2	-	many	CSVFSVWPPGELFF	TGCAGCGTTTTTTCGGTATGGCCCCCCGGGGAGCTGTTTTTT
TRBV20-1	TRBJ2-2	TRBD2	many	CSARTSGGNTGELFF	TGCAGTGCTAGAACTAGCGGGGGGAACACCGGGGAGCTGTTTTTT
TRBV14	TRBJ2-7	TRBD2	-	CASSQDPLAGVEQYF	TGTGCCAGCAGCCAAGATCCCCTAGCGGGAGTCGAGCAGTACTTC
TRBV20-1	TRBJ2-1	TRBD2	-	CSARTAGDRNEQFF	TGCAGTGCTAGGACAGCGGGAGACCGAAATGAGCAGTTCTTC
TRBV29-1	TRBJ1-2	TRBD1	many	CSVVEGQDNYGYTF	TGCAGCGTTGTGGAGGGACAGGACAACTATGGCTACACCTTC
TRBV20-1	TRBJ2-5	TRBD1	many	CSASRAGGETQYF	TGCAGTGCTAGTCGAGCAGGGGGAGAGACCCAGTACTTC
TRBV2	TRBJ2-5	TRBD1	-	CASRTGTGPQETQYF	TGTGCCAGCAGGACCGGGACAGGGCCACAAGAGACCCAGTACTTC
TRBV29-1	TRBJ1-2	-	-	CSVGSRPPYGYTF	TGCAGCGTTGGGAGTAGACCTCCATATGGCTACACCTTC
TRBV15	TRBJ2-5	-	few	CATSKESRELRTQYF	TGTGCCACCAGCAAAGAGAGTAGAGAGCTCCGGACCCAGTACTTC
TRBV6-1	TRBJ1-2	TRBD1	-	CASSERGLGYTF	TGTGCCAGCAGTGAGAGGGGGCTCGGCTACACCTTC
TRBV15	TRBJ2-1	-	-	CATSSRRVFNEQFF	TGTGCCACCAGCAGCAGACGGGTCTTCAATGAGCAGTTCTTC
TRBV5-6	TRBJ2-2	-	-	CASSFGLGANTGELSF	-
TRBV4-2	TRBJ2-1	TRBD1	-	CASSHGQGSYNEQFF	TGTGCCAGCAGCCATGGACAGGGCTCCTACAATGAGCAGTTCTTC
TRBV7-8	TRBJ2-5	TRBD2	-	CASRGPTSGKETQYF	TGTGCCAGCAGGGGCCCGACTAGCGGGAAAGAGACCCAGTACTTC
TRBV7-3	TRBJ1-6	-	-	CASSLGLLPGSPLHF	TGTGCCAGCAGCTTGGGGCTCCTCCCGGGTTCACCCCTCCACTTT
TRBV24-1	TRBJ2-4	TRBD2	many	CATSDSSGGPNKNIQYF	TGTGCCACCAGTGATAGTAGCGGGGGACCCAACAAAAACATTCAGTACTTC
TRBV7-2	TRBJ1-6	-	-	CASSRQVLISPLHF	TGTGCCAGCTCACGCCAGGTGCTTATTTCACCCCTCCACTTC
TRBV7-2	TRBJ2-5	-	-	CASSPVRRETQYF	TGTGCCAGCAGCCCAGTCAGGAGGGAGACCCAGTACTTC
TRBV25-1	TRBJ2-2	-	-	CARVRTNTGELFF	TGTGCTAGAGTCCGGACGAACACCGGGGAGCTGTTTTTT